One sample yielded the 23 T cell receptor beta chains listed below, sequenced in a study of early T cells in non-severe SARS-CoV-2 infection. TCRdb re-called the 5' RACE reads through MiXCR, storing one row per CDR3 protein. The sample consists of about 80,000 distinct CDR3 sequences, 12% of them appearing once. The sequencing sample was made of whole blood. These TCRs come from an adult who was a healthcare worker with PCR-confirmed SARS-CoV-2 infection or an uninfected control (not recorded which).

This clonotype was picked up a small number of times. The genes are TRBV4-1 and TRBJ2-1; 8 bases align to TRBD2. Germline-derived CDR1 and CDR2 are MGHRA and YSYEKL. V lost 4 bases and J lost 8; bases outside the gene matches: 13. This CDR3 has 16 residues. CDR3 region: CASSPQVSGGPDEQFF. As DNA, the CDR3 is TGCGCCAGCAGCCCCCAAGTATCGGGAGGGCCCGATGAGCAGTTCTTC.

V gene TRBV11-2 combines with J gene TRBJ2-3; D uncertain. V was pared by 4 bases and J by 3 bases, with 11 bases between. The CDR3 has 14 residues. Germline V CDR1 and CDR2: SGHAT, FQNNGV. This chain's CDR3 is CASSSVQATDTQYF. CDR3 nucleotides: TGTGCCAGCAGCTCGGTCCAGGCAACAGATACGCAGTATTTT. Drawing the rest from reference TRBV11-2 and TRBJ2-3, the complete variable domain is EAGVAQSPRYKIIEKRQSVAFWCNPISGHATLYWYQQILGQGPKLLIQFQNNGVVDDSQLPKDRFSAERLKGVDSTLKIQPAKLEDSAVYLCASSSVQATDTQYFGPGTRLTVL.

There are many counts of this clonotype. This chain connects TRBV7-3 to TRBJ2-3, with D hard to call. Germline V CDR1 and CDR2: SGHTA, FQGTGA. The germline V and J ends were trimmed by 4 bases and 3 bases, with 11 bases remaining between them. The CDR3 is 14 amino acids. The CDR3 spells CASSSDAGTDTQYF. The CDR3 DNA is TGTGCCAGCAGCTCCGACGCTGGTACAGATACGCAGTATTTT.

V and J are TRBV28 and TRBJ1-2; D unclear. This CDR3 contains 11 residues. From germline, CDR1 is MDHEN and CDR2 SYDVKM. V was cut by 2 bases and J by 13 bases, with 11 bases left in between. In DNA, the CDR3 is TGTGCCAGCAGTTTAGGGCCCCGAGGCACCTTC. This gives the protein CASSLGPRGTF.

A few counts support this clonotype. CDR3 nucleotides: TGTGCCTGGAGGGGGGAATTTCAGGGGAACACTGAAGCTTTCTTT. Amino acid sequence: CAWRGEFQGNTEAFF. V gene TRBV30 combines with J gene TRBJ1-1; D is possibly TRBD1 (5 bases). The CDR3 totals 15 residues. V shed 3 bases and J shed 1 base, with 15 bases lying between them. The germline CDR1 and CDR2 sequences are GTSNPN and SVGIG (reference sequence).

This clonotype was found many times. The chain couples TRBV10-1 to TRBJ2-1; D remains unclear. The germline V and J ends were trimmed by 2 bases and 4 bases, with 6 bases remaining between them. Germline loops: CDR1 WNHNN, CDR2 SYGVQD (reference sequence). This CDR3 spans 13 amino acids. CDR3 nucleotides: TGCGCCAGCAGTGAGGGCATATACAATGAGCAGTTCTTC. It translates to CASSEGIYNEQFF.

This chain links TRBV5-1 with TRBJ1-1; 7 bases map to TRBD1. Germline CDR1 and CDR2: SGHRS and YFSETQ. The CDR3 is made up of 14 amino acids. Unmatched junction bases numbered 6, after V lost 3 bases and J lost 4 bases. CDR3 sequence reads: CASSSRGFGTEAFF. The CDR3 nucleotides are TGCGCCAGCAGCTCCAGGGGGTTTGGCACTGAAGCTTTCTTT.

This clonotype turned up a few times. This chain connects TRBV2 to TRBJ2-7; TRBD2 matches at 7 bases. J was trimmed by 0 bases and V by 4 bases; bases with no gene match: 3. Germline CDR1 SNHLY, CDR2 FYNNEI. This CDR3 region has 14 residues. DNA for the CDR3: TGTGCCAGCAGTGGGGGGGGAGTCTCCTACGAGCAGTACTTC. Amino acids: CASSGGGVSYEQYF.

There are a few counts of this clonotype. The gene calls are TRBV6-1 and TRBJ1-1; TRBD1 is a possible D gene (6 bases). The CDR3 loop spans 15 amino acids. The V and J ends lost 2 bases and 0 bases respectively, with 10 bases between them. The V gene's germline CDR1 is MNHNS and CDR2 SASEGT. Written as DNA, the CDR3 is TGTGCCAGCAGTGAAAACAGGGTCGTGAACACTGAAGCTTTCTTT. Residues: CASSENRVVNTEAFF.

At least ten counts were recorded for this clonotype. The chain employs TRBV7-9 and TRBJ2-4, with 7 bases that match TRBD1. CDR1 is SEHNR, CDR2 FQNEAQ, per germline (reference sequence). The length of the CDR3 is 12 residues. The junction had 9 bases not matched to a gene; V was cut back by 10 bases and J by 9 bases. Here the CDR3 reads CATEGASGIQYF. In nucleotides, the CDR3 is TGTGCCACCGAGGGGGCTAGTGGCATTCAGTACTTC.

This clonotype was observed many times. The genes are TRBV30 and TRBJ2-5; 8 bases map to TRBD2. V lost 3 bases to trimming and J lost 4 bases; unmatched junction nucleotides: 13. The CDR3 loop spans 16 amino acids. In germline, CDR1 is GTSNPN, CDR2 SVGIG (reference sequence). This CDR3 is CAWRREEDTILETQYF. CDR3 coding DNA: TGTGCCTGGAGGCGGGAGGAGGACACAATTTTAGAGACCCAGTACTTC.

This clonotype was found many times. The chain employs TRBV10-3 and TRBJ2-7, with 7 bases fitting TRBD2. V gave up 0 bases and J gave up 6 bases; unmatched junction bases: 5. CDR3 length: 14 residues. CDR1 ENHRY and CDR2 SYGVKD come from the germline V gene. CDR3: CAISESGGAGEQYF. The CDR3 bases are TGTGCCATCAGTGAGTCGGGAGGGGCGGGCGAGCAGTACTTC.

The V and J genes are TRBV29-1 and TRBJ1-1; TRBD1 matches 9 bases. V gave up 6 bases and J gave up 4 bases; unmatched junction bases: 12. Germline V lookup: CDR1 SQVTM, CDR2 ANQGSEA. The CDR3 is made up of 15 amino acids. CDR3 DNA: TGCAGCGTGCGACCTGCGGGACAGGGCCCCACTGAAGCTTTCTTT. Protein product: CSVRPAGQGPTEAFF.

In this sample, this clonotype turned up many times. The V and J genes are TRBV5-1 and TRBJ1-6; D gene unclear. V lost 0 bases and J lost 9, with 10 bases in between. CDR3 length equals 14 residues. Looked up from germline, CDR1 is SGHRS and CDR2 is YFSETQ. In DNA form, the CDR3 reads TGCGCCAGCAGCTTGGGACTGACCTCTTCACCCCTCCACTTT. Its translation: CASSLGLTSSPLHF. Full variable domain (rest looked up from reference TRBV5-1 and TRBJ1-6): KAGVTQTPRYLIKTRGQQVTLSCSPISGHRSVSWYQQTPGQGLQFLFEYFSETQRNKGNFPGRFSGRQFSNSRSEMNVSTLELGDSALYLCASSLGLTSSPLHFGNGTRLTVT.

This clonotype came up a few times. The CDR3 region is CASRRTEVNTEAFF. CDR3 DNA sequence: TGTGCCAGTAGGAGGACCGAAGTGAACACTGAAGCTTTCTTT. This chain links TRBV19 with TRBJ1-1; no firm D call. The V and J ends lost 6 bases and 0 bases respectively, with 11 bases between them. CDR3 size: 14 residues. Germline lookup yields CDR1 LNHDA and CDR2 SQIVND (reference sequence).

This clonotype was found many times. J is TRBJ1-2 and V is TRBV2, with D perhaps matching TRBD1 (5 bases). Trimming removed 7 bases from V and 7 bases from J, with 19 bases in between. Germline V gene data show CDR1 as SNHLY and CDR2 as FYNNEI. The CDR3 spans 14 residues. DNA of the CDR3: TGTGCCAGCAATGGATTTTCGGGGCAAGTTGGCTACACCTTC. Encoded protein: CASNGFSGQVGYTF.

The genes are TRBV29-1 and TRBJ2-2, with D uncertain. Germline V CDR1 and CDR2: SQVTM, ANQGSEA. The CDR3 totals 14 residues. Trimming shortened V by 3 bases and J by 0 bases, and 8 bases separated the two germline ends. CDR3 in amino acids: CSVDEQSNTGELFF. CDR3 nucleotides: TGCAGCGTTGACGAGCAGTCGAACACCGGGGAGCTGTTTTTT.

J is TRBJ1-4 and V is TRBV20-1; TRBD1 matches 9 bases. The V gene's germline CDR1 is DFQATT and CDR2 SNEGSKA (reference sequence). This CDR3 comprises 15 residues. V dropped 0 bases and J dropped 8; count of bases not matched to a gene: 7. Written as DNA, the CDR3 is TGCAGTGCTAGAGACCTACAGGGGGCTGGGGAAAAACTGTTTTTT. Amino acids: CSARDLQGAGEKLFF.

At least ten counts were recorded for this clonotype. The chain couples TRBV12-2 to TRBJ2-5; TRBD1 reflects the table's D call only, with no check against the DNA. TRBV12-2 is a recognized pseudogene. The CDR3 length is 18 residues. The CDR3 loop reads CASRLTPGQGRGAETQYF. As DNA, the CDR3 is TGTGCAAGTCGCTTAACACCGGGACAGGGTCGTGGGGCAGAGACCCAGTACTTC.

This chain links TRBV2 with TRBJ2-3; 10 nucleotides line up with TRBD2. The CDR3 sequence is 15 residues long. Germline assignment: CDR1 SNHLY and CDR2 FYNNEI. The V and J ends lost 6 bases and 2 bases, in that order; junction bases with no gene match: 5. The CDR3 loop reads CASRASGGPTDTQYF. The CDR3 region has the DNA TGTGCCAGCAGAGCTAGCGGGGGCCCCACAGATACGCAGTATTTT.

V is TRBV28 and J is TRBJ1-6; D gene uncertain. Trimming stripped 3 bases from V and 5 bases from J, with 11 bases between. Germline CDR1 is MDHEN and CDR2 is SYDVKM. The CDR3 consists of 15 residues. CDR3 in amino acids: CASSLYGPNNSPLHF. For the CDR3, the DNA is TGTGCCAGCAGTTTGTATGGACCGAATAATTCACCCCTCCACTTT.

This clonotype was recorded at least ten times. This chain joins TRBV5-1 and TRBJ2-1, with 7 bases that match TRBD2. V shed 2 bases and J 2 bases; nucleotides not matched to a gene: 4. Germline CDR1 is SGHRS and CDR2 is YFSETQ. The CDR3 spans 15 residues. The CDR3 nucleotides are TGCGCCAGCAGCTTACGGGGGGAAACCTACAATGAGCAGTTCTTC. This sequence encodes CASSLRGETYNEQFF.

This chain joins TRBV11-3 and TRBJ2-5; the match to TRBD1 covers 8 bases. With 5 bases clipped from V and 4 bases from J, the junction kept 9 bases outside the gene matches. CDR1 is SGHNT, CDR2 YENEEA, per germline. The CDR3 extends over 15 amino acids. The CDR3 bases are TGTGCCAGCAGCCCGCGGACAGGGAGGTCAGAGACCCAGTACTTC. This codes for CASSPRTGRSETQYF.